Listed here are 4 T cell receptor beta chains from one sample, sequenced in a study of shared clonotypes between healthy human individuals (TCRdb year 2020). Library construction relied on the immunoSEQ multiplex PCR assay. Here the immuneACCESS table is served through TCRdb, limited to in-frame sequences with V and J called. Missing clones are a known gap in these copies; in checked studies unresolved V genes cover under half, and the rest lacks a known reason. In this sample the table shows around 500,000 clones, more than 75% of which occur a single time. The ten largest account for 13% of the sample. The sequenced sample was PBMCs. These receptors were collected from a woman aged 40 to 55 in good health. Some clones in this sample may be carry-over from other donors' samples.

As to this clone: This may stem from a read error, because a much larger clone lies one nucleotide away. Other DNA sequences in this sample translate to the same CDR3. The chain is built from TRBV18 and TRBJ2-7; TRBD1 matches 9 bases. Germline CDR1 reads KGHSH; CDR2 reads LQKENI. The length of the CDR3 is 14 residues. The V gene end was trimmed by 6 bases and the J gene end by 2 bases; junction bases not matched to a gene: 5. The CDR3 DNA follows: TGTGCCAGCTCTCCCGGGACAGGGCCCTACGAGCAGTACTTC. As protein: CASSPGTGPYEQYF.

This clone was observed a single time. The V call is TRBV7-6, the J call TRBJ2-1; the D is unclear. V was clipped by 0 bases and J by 7 bases, with 4 bases between them. From germline, CDR1 is SGHVS and CDR2 FNYEAQ. CDR3 length equals 12 residues. This CDR3 reads CASSLARNEQFF. CDR3 DNA sequence: TGTGCCAGCAGCTTAGCCCGAAATGAGCAGTTCTTC.

Comments on this clone: Other DNA sequences within the sample encode an identical CDR3. V and J are TRBV11-2 and TRBJ1-5; D is unclear. CDR1 is SGHAT, CDR2 FQNNGV, per germline. The V and J ends lost 0 bases and 4 bases respectively, with 4 bases between them. The CDR3 totals 13 residues. CDR3 protein: CASSLDRNQPQHF. In DNA, the CDR3 is TGTGCCAGCAGCTTAGATCGGAATCAGCCCCAGCATTTT.

The V and J genes are TRBV27 and TRBJ1-5; D gene uncertain. Germline-derived CDR1 and CDR2 are MNHEY and SMNVEV (reference sequence). The V end lost 5 bases, the J end lost 1 base, and 6 bases lay between the germline ends. This CDR3 is built from 13 residues. This CDR3 is CASSPQSNQPQHF. In DNA form, the CDR3 reads TGTGCCAGCAGTCCACAAAGCAATCAGCCCCAGCATTTT.